This TCR beta chain originates from a study of low-dose radiotherapy and immunotherapy resistance in tumors. On the study more broadly: The regimen for patients comprised intravenous nivolumab 240 mg every two weeks plus intravenous ipilimumab 1 mg/kg every six weeks.

Time point denoted: before trial treatment. Eligibility criteria specified advanced solid malignancies devoid of tumor-infiltrating lymphocytes. This clonotype was seen ten or more times. TRAV and TRBV primers primed cDNA for both TCRalpha and TCRbeta. TCR amplification used about 20 PCR cycles, a constant-region primer and a V-primer adapter. TCRdb processed the reads anew with MiXCR; each CDR3 protein has one entry. Of about 39,000 distinct CDR3 sequences listed, around a third are singletons. Sequenced here: PBMCs, sampled before treatment. The TCR originated in a male donor with gallbladder cancer.

CDR3 sequence reads: CATSDPTPGGYGYTF. In DNA, the CDR3 is TGTGCCACCAGTGACCCGACGCCCGGGGGCTATGGCTACACCTTC. The chain has TRBV24-1 and TRBJ1-2; tentative D call: TRBD1 (5 bases). The V end lost 4 bases, the J end lost 4 bases, and 15 bases lay between the germline ends. Germline CDR1 and CDR2: KGHDR and SFDVKD. CDR3 size: 15 residues.